The 10 T cell receptor beta chains listed next were all sequenced from one sample in a study of control samples from healthy donors and cancer patients. Method: immunoSEQ multiplex PCR; TCRdb's copy keeps in-frame clones and lacks some. Here the sample spans 180,000 or so clones, 91% being singletons. The sample taken for sequencing was blood. All receptors come from a woman aged 25 to 39 in good health.

The rearrangement links TRBV11-3 to TRBJ1-1, with 11 bases aligning to TRBD1. CDR3 length: 15 amino acids. In germline, CDR1 is SGHNT, CDR2 YENEEA. Trimming at V came to 4 bases and at J to 1 base, leaving 2 bases not matched to a gene. The CDR3: CASSSGQGGNTEAFF. As DNA, the CDR3 is TGTGCCAGCAGCTCGGGACAGGGGGGGAACACTGAAGCTTTCTTT.

The rearrangement joins TRBV10-2 to TRBJ2-2; D is perhaps TRBD1 or TRBD2 (5 bases each). V shed 4 bases and J shed 4 bases, with 7 bases lying between them. Germline V gene lookup returns CDR1 WSHSY and CDR2 SAAADI. The CDR3 runs 13 residues. The CDR3 DNA follows: TGCGCCAGCAGTGGTGGGGGCACCGGGGAGCTGTTTTTT. The encoded protein is CASSGGGTGELFF.

Turning to this clone: Other DNA sequences in the sample encode the same CDR3. The rearrangement uses TRBV7-9 and TRBJ2-5; D not resolved. The V end lost 5 bases, the J end lost 2 bases, and 3 bases lay between the germline ends. This CDR3 region has 11 residues. The germline gives CDR1 SEHNR, CDR2 FQNEAQ (reference sequence). DNA for the CDR3: TGTGCCAGCAGCCCACAAGAGACCCAGTACTTC. Protein product: CASSPQETQYF.

The J gene is TRBJ2-2, the V gene TRBV6-6; TRBD1 matches 8 bases. This CDR3 region has 14 residues. Germline-derived CDR1 and CDR2 are MNHNY and SVGAGI (reference sequence). V dropped 6 bases and J dropped 5; count of bases not matched to a gene: 5. The CDR3 loop reads CASSPTGETGELFF. The CDR3 coding sequence is TGTGCCAGCAGCCCGACAGGGGAAACCGGGGAGCTGTTTTTT.

J is TRBJ2-1 and V is TRBV5-1, with a possible D match to TRBD2 (6 bases). Germline loops: CDR1 SGHRS, CDR2 YFSETQ. V lost 0 bases and J lost 8, with 12 bases in between. This CDR3 contains 14 residues. The DNA of the CDR3 is TGCGCCAGCAGCTTGGACAGGCGGAGGGATGAGCAGTTCTTC. It translates to CASSLDRRRDEQFF.

V usage is TRBV28 and J usage is TRBJ1-5; 7 positions agree with TRBD1. The CDR3 extends over 17 amino acids. CDR1 is MDHEN and CDR2 is SYDVKM in the germline V gene. V was pared by 7 bases and J by 2 bases, with 14 bases of the junction left unmatched. CDR3 loop: CASTLGLAGGGNQPQHF. The CDR3 nucleotides are TGTGCCAGCACCCTGGGCCTGGCAGGGGGTGGCAATCAGCCCCAGCATTTT.

V is TRBV18 and J is TRBJ1-4; 10 nucleotides align to TRBD1. Per germline, CDR1 KGHSH and CDR2 LQKENI. Germline trimming cut 1 base from V and 6 bases from J; bases unmatched to any gene: 2. This CDR3 is 15 amino acids long. CDR3: CASSPRQGAYEKLFF. Here the CDR3 DNA reads TGTGCCAGCTCACCACGACAGGGGGCTTATGAAAAACTGTTTTTT. The full variable domain, in which reference TRBV18 and TRBJ1-4 provide the parts outside the CDR3, is NAGVMQNPRHLVRRRGQEARLRCSPMKGHSHVYWYRQLPEEGLKFMVYLQKENIIDESGMPKERFSAEFPKEGPSILRIQQVVRGDSAAYFCASSPRQGAYEKLFFGSGTQLSVL.

This clone was seen only a few times. The chain combines TRBV16 with TRBJ2-5; TRBD2 aligns across 10 bases. Germline CDR1 KGHSY, CDR2 FQNENV. Trimming cost V 3 bases and J 5 bases; bases outside gene matches: 0. The CDR3 has 13 residues. CDR3: CASSQGLAETQYF. The CDR3 bases are TGTGCCAGCAGCCAGGGACTAGCGGAGACCCAGTACTTC. The full variable domain, with the rest looked up from reference TRBV16 and TRBJ2-5, is GEEVAQTPKHLVRGEGQKAKLYCAPIKGHSYVFWYQQVLKNEFKFLISFQNENVFDETGMPKERFSAKCLPNSPCSLEIQATKLEDSAVYFCASSQGLAETQYFGPGTRLLVL.

This sequence joins TRBV7-9 and TRBJ2-7; D unclear. Germline V lookup: CDR1 SEHNR, CDR2 FQNEAQ (reference sequence). The CDR3 is 15 amino acids. V was trimmed by 5 bases and J by 0 bases, leaving 14 bases between them. The CDR3 DNA reads TGTGCCAGCAGCCCACCAGGAACCGCCTCCTACGAGCAGTACTTC. It specifies CASSPPGTASYEQYF.

The chain has TRBV6-6 and TRBJ1-4; 9 bases match TRBD1. Germline values: CDR1 MNHNY, CDR2 SVGAGI (reference sequence). The CDR3 covers 14 residues. V lost 2 bases to trimming and J lost 5 bases; unmatched junction nucleotides: 0. CDR3 loop: CASSYGTGNEKLFF. The DNA for the CDR3 is TGTGCCAGCAGTTACGGGACAGGGAATGAAAAACTGTTTTTT.